Below, 17 T cell receptor beta chains from the same sample are listed, as sequenced in a study of blood T cell repertoires in COVID-19. TCRdb's copy holds only in-frame clones and misses some; the assay was immunoSEQ multiplex PCR. The sample consists of some 56,000 clones, roughly 90% of them appearing once. Sequencing was performed on peripheral blood. The source is a human donor in a cohort sampled during active COVID-19.

This clone has only a few counts. The chain has TRBV7-8 and TRBJ2-7, with D possibly matching TRBD1 (6 bases). Trimming removed 5 bases from V and 2 bases from J, with 19 bases in between. The CDR3 contains 16 residues. Per the germline V gene, CDR1 is SGHVS and CDR2 is FQNEAQ. The CDR3 nucleotides read TGTGCCAGCAGCCCCCGAAGTTCAGGGGAGACCTACGAGCAGTACTTC. Its protein product is CASSPRSSGETYEQYF.

The rearrangement joins TRBV11-2 to TRBJ2-3; 14 positions match TRBD2. The CDR3 length is 18 residues. Germline lookup yields CDR1 SGHAT and CDR2 FQNNGV. The V and J ends lost 4 bases and 0 bases, in that order; junction bases with no gene match: 6. The CDR3 loop is CASSSGLAGGTSTDTQYF. CDR3 sequence (DNA): TGTGCCAGCAGCTCCGGACTAGCGGGGGGAACCAGCACAGATACGCAGTATTTT.

V is TRBV3-1 (or the pseudogene TRBV3-2) and J is TRBJ2-3, with D perhaps matching TRBD2 (5 bases). V was shortened by 1 base and J by 8 bases, with 7 bases between the two germline ends. This CDR3 region has 12 residues. CDR1 LGHDT and CDR2 YNNKEL come from the germline V gene (reference sequence). The CDR3 spells CASSQVAGTQYF. CDR3 nucleotide sequence: TGTGCCAGCAGCCAAGTGGCGGGTACGCAGTATTTT.

Only one count was recorded for this clone. The J gene is TRBJ2-1, the V gene TRBV4-1, with 10 bases identical to TRBD2. The V and J ends lost 0 bases and 10 bases, in that order; junction bases with no gene match: 9. The V gene's germline CDR1 is MGHRA and CDR2 YSYEKL. This CDR3 is 16 amino acids long. CDR3 region: CASSQEVLAGAREQFF. The CDR3 region has the DNA TGCGCCAGCAGCCAAGAAGTGCTAGCGGGAGCCCGGGAGCAGTTCTTC.

V is TRBV27 and J is TRBJ2-1; 8 bases match TRBD2. The V gene end was trimmed by 5 bases and the J gene end by 3 bases; junction bases not matched to a gene: 15. CDR1 is MNHEY, CDR2 SMNVEV, per germline (reference sequence). This CDR3 is 18 amino acids long. The CDR3 here is CASSPRPLLAGLYNEQFF. The CDR3 coding sequence is TGTGCCAGCAGTCCCCGTCCCCTCTTAGCGGGACTCTACAATGAGCAGTTCTTC.

J is TRBJ2-5 and V is TRBV18; 10 nucleotides line up with TRBD1. This CDR3 is 16 amino acids long. Germline loops: CDR1 KGHSH, CDR2 LQKENI. With V trimmed by 4 bases and J by 0 bases, 5 bases remained unmatched. This chain's CDR3 is CASSRQGAQNQETQYF. The CDR3 DNA reads as TGTGCCAGCTCACGACAGGGGGCCCAGAACCAAGAGACCCAGTACTTC.

The rearrangement joins TRBV3-1 (or the pseudogene TRBV3-2) to TRBJ1-3, with 9 positions matching TRBD1. The J segment lost 4 bases and the V segment lost 4 bases, leaving 5 bases of the junction unmatched. The CDR3 loop spans 15 amino acids. Germline V gives CDR1 LGHDT, CDR2 YNNKEL (reference sequence). CDR3 bases: TGTGCCAGCAGCCGTCCGGGACAGGGAGGAAACACCATATATTTT. As protein: CASSRPGQGGNTIYF.

The rearrangement uses TRBV7-2 and TRBJ2-1; TRBD1 aligns across 7 bases. The CDR3 runs to 14 residues. J was trimmed by 7 bases and V by 2 bases; bases with no gene match: 5. The germline CDR1 and CDR2 sequences are SGHTA and FQGNSA. DNA of the CDR3: TGTGCCAGCAGCTTAAGGGGGCAGGTGAATGAGCAGTTCTTC. It encodes CASSLRGQVNEQFF.

The rearrangement links TRBV12-3 or TRBV12-4 to TRBJ1-1, with D maybe TRBD1 (6 bases). The CDR3 length is 13 residues. V was shortened by 5 bases and J by 8 bases, with 15 bases between the two germline ends. The CDR3 bases are TGTGCCAGCAGTCATACAGGGCACGGGGAAGCTTTCTTT. Residues: CASSHTGHGEAFF.

The chain joins TRBV6-5 to TRBJ1-4, with D unclear. Germline-derived CDR1 and CDR2 are MNHEY and SVGAGI. Trimming shortened V by 6 bases and J by 5 bases, and 10 bases separated the two germline ends. The CDR3 is 13 residues long. This CDR3 is CASRDHLNEKLFF. The CDR3 DNA reads TGTGCCAGCAGAGATCACCTAAATGAAAAACTGTTTTTT.

The chain has TRBV9 and TRBJ2-1; 10 nucleotides agree with TRBD2. The ends lost 2 bases at V and 4 bases at J; junction bases unmatched: 9. This CDR3 has 17 amino acids. The germline gives CDR1 SGDLS, CDR2 YYNGEE. The CDR3, as DNA: TGTGCCAGCAGCGTTGTCCCTAGCGGGGGTAGGTACAATGAGCAGTTCTTC. Amino acid sequence: CASSVVPSGGRYNEQFF.

V gene TRBV27 combines with J gene TRBJ2-4, with 7 bases that match TRBD1. Per the germline V gene, CDR1 is MNHEY and CDR2 is SMNVEV (reference sequence). Germline trimming cut 6 bases from V and 12 bases from J; bases unmatched to any gene: 11. The CDR3 is made up of 13 amino acids. The CDR3 sequence: CASSQLRGQSQYF. The CDR3 DNA reads TGTGCCAGCAGCCAGTTAAGGGGACAGTCTCAGTACTTC.

The chain carries TRBV19 and TRBJ1-4; D may be TRBD1 (6 bases). The germline V and J ends were trimmed by 5 bases and 4 bases, with 17 bases remaining between them. The CDR3 runs 16 residues. The germline V gene encodes CDR1 LNHDA and CDR2 SQIVND (reference sequence). The CDR3 protein is CASSSQRTDINEKLFF. DNA of the CDR3: TGTGCCAGTAGTTCGCAAAGGACAGACATTAATGAAAAACTGTTTTTT.

The CDR3 spells CASSLIQGGTEAFF. DNA of the CDR3: TGCGCCAGCAGCTTGATACAGGGGGGCACTGAAGCTTTCTTT. This chain uses TRBV5-1 with TRBJ1-1; 8 nucleotides agree with TRBD1. Germline V gene sequence: CDR1 SGHRS, CDR2 YFSETQ. Trimming cost V 1 base and J 4 bases; bases outside gene matches: 3. The CDR3 extends over 14 amino acids.

Of note for this clone: The sample contains more than one DNA sequence encoding this CDR3. The chain combines TRBV10-3 with TRBJ2-2; 9 positions match TRBD1. V shed 8 bases, J shed 3 bases, and the junction held 10 bases outside the gene matches. The CDR3 is made up of 16 amino acids. The germline CDR1 and CDR2 sequences are ENHRY and SYGVKD. CDR3 residues: CAIDQTGGAYTGELFF. CDR3 bases: TGTGCCATCGACCAAACAGGGGGCGCATACACCGGGGAGCTGTTTTTT.

V is TRBV24-1 and J is TRBJ2-1, with D possibly matching TRBD2 (7 bases). The CDR3 runs to 17 residues. Trimming stripped 3 bases from V and 6 bases from J, with 20 bases between. CDR1 and CDR2 (germline): KGHDR, SFDVKD. The CDR3 DNA reads as TGTGCCACCAGTGATCAACTGACTAGAGGGGGGGCCAATGAGCAGTTCTTC. It specifies CATSDQLTRGGANEQFF.

This chain uses TRBV6-5 with TRBJ1-1; 8 nucleotides line up with TRBD1. Germline CDR1 MNHEY, CDR2 SVGAGI. The junction had 2 bases not matched to a gene; V was cut back by 2 bases and J by 0 bases. The length of the CDR3 is 15 residues. CDR3 residues: CASSYGDRLNTEAFF. The CDR3 nucleotides read TGTGCCAGCAGTTACGGGGACAGGTTGAACACTGAAGCTTTCTTT.